These 24 T cell receptor beta chains came from one sample sequenced in a study of T cells in Graves' hyperthyroidism and ophthalmopathy. Template material for amplifying TCR beta CDR3 regions consisted of RNA transcripts. HTBI primers were employed in a first-round RT-PCR of the TCR CDR3. A single record per CDR3 protein comes from TCRdb applying MiXCR to the multiplex PCR reads. The sample lists some 510,000 distinct CDR3 sequences, around 45% seen once, with roughly 8.2% in the top ten. Sequenced material: peripheral blood or thyroid tissue (not recorded which). Source of these receptors: a woman younger than 30 with Graves' hyperthyroidism.

The rearrangement joins TRBV19 to TRBJ1-5, with TRBD1 identical over 7 bases. Germline CDR1 LNHDA, CDR2 SQIVND (reference sequence). This CDR3 spans 14 amino acids. After removal of 6 bases from V and 4 bases from J, the junction contained 6 bases not matched to a gene. CDR3 sequence reads: CASSLQGRNQPQHF. DNA of the CDR3: TGTGCCAGTAGCCTACAGGGGAGGAATCAGCCCCAGCATTTT.

This clonotype showed up many times. This chain links TRBV20-1 with TRBJ1-4; weak D call: TRBD1 (6 bases). The CDR3 runs to 12 residues. CDR1 is DFQATT, CDR2 SNEGSKA, per germline (reference sequence). The germline V and J ends were trimmed by 5 bases and 7 bases, with 11 bases remaining between them. The CDR3 DNA reads TGCAGTGCTTGGGACACCGTTGAAAAACTGTTTTTT. Its translation: CSAWDTVEKLFF.

There are many counts of this clonotype. The chain combines TRBV7-2 with TRBJ1-1; D gene uncertain. This CDR3 has 14 residues. CDR1 is SGHTA, CDR2 FQGNSA, per germline. The V end was cut by 1 base, the J end by 1 base, with 7 bases between. CDR3 region: CASSLGQSNTEAFF. CDR3 DNA sequence: TGTGCCAGCAGCTTAGGGCAGTCGAACACTGAAGCTTTCTTT.

This clonotype was found a few times. The V call is TRBV7-9, the J call TRBJ2-7; TRBD1 might be the D (8 bases). The germline CDR1 and CDR2 sequences are SEHNR and FQNEAQ (reference sequence). The CDR3 consists of 14 residues. V gave up 6 bases and J gave up 2 bases, with 14 bases separating them. The CDR3 loop reads CASSPQGGTYEQYF. The CDR3 DNA sequence: TGTGCCAGCAGTCCACAGGGGGGGACCTACGAGCAGTACTTC.

The rearrangement links TRBV29-1 to TRBJ1-6, with unresolved D. The CDR3 is 11 amino acids. Germline V gene sequence: CDR1 SQVTM, CDR2 ANQGSEA. V was pared by 6 bases and J by 6 bases, with 6 bases between. The CDR3 region is CSVRTNSPLHF. The CDR3 nucleotides read TGCAGCGTCAGGACTAATTCACCCCTCCACTTT. Full variable domain (remainder filled in from reference TRBV29-1 and TRBJ1-6): SAVISQKPSRDICQRGTSLTIQCQVDSQVTMMFWYRQQPGQSLTLIATANQGSEATYESGFVIDKFPISRPNLTFSTLTVSNMSPEDSSIYLCSVRTNSPLHFGNGTRLTVT.

There are a few counts of this clonotype. J is TRBJ1-5 and V is TRBV7-3; no clear D gene. CDR1 is SGHTA, CDR2 FQGTGA, per germline. Trimming took 6 bases from V and 6 from J, leaving 18 bases between them. CDR3 length equals 15 residues. CDR3 DNA sequence: TGTGCCAGCAGTTTTGATTACGGGTTGTCTCAGCCCCAGCATTTT. Protein sequence: CASSFDYGLSQPQHF.

In its sample, this clonotype was seen many times. The chain has TRBV24-1 and TRBJ1-1; D not certain. Germline V gives CDR1 KGHDR, CDR2 SFDVKD. This CDR3 contains 14 residues. Here the CDR3 DNA reads TGTAGGTCGAGGTGGCGGCCAAAGGACACTGAAGCTTTCTTT. Residues: CRSRWRPKDTEAFF.

This clonotype was recorded at least ten times. The V call is TRBV24-1, the J call TRBJ2-2; D is ambiguous. Trimming removed 5 bases at V and 3 bases at J, with 9 bases between. The CDR3 has 14 amino acids. Germline V gives CDR1 KGHDR, CDR2 SFDVKD. The CDR3 spells CATSGVRDTGELFF. As DNA, the CDR3 is TGTGCCACCAGTGGCGTACGGGACACCGGGGAGCTGTTTTTT.

The chain carries TRBV25-1 and TRBJ1-1, with D unclear. CDR3 size: 13 residues. Trimming took off 6 bases at V and 6 bases at J, with 14 bases between the two ends. CDR1 is MGHDK and CDR2 is SYGVNS in the germline V gene. The CDR3 nucleotides read TGTGCCAGCAGGGAAGGGATTCACCCTGAAGCTTTCTTT. As protein: CASREGIHPEAFF.

This clonotype appeared many times. The chain recombines TRBV6-1 with TRBJ2-5; D gene uncertain. The CDR3 runs 11 residues. Trimming shortened V by 6 bases and J by 5 bases, and 7 bases separated the two germline ends. Germline V lookup: CDR1 MNHNS, CDR2 SASEGT. CDR3 bases: TGTGCCAGCAGCGAATTGGAGACCCAGTACTTC. It translates to CASSELETQYF.

This clonotype appeared a few times. The rearrangement joins TRBV7-8 to TRBJ2-2; TRBD2 matches 10 bases. Germline V gene lookup returns CDR1 SGHVS and CDR2 FQNEAQ. There are 17 residues in the CDR3. Trimming removed 6 bases from V and 4 bases from J; junction bases left unmatched: 11. The CDR3 reads CASRRSPSGRGTGELFF. CDR3 bases: TGTGCCAGCAGACGATCTCCGAGCGGGAGGGGCACCGGGGAGCTGTTTTTT.

The chain combines TRBV7-2 with TRBJ1-3; 7 nucleotides agree with TRBD1. J was trimmed by 0 bases and V by 5 bases; bases with no gene match: 7. CDR1 is SGHTA, CDR2 FQGNSA, per germline. The CDR3 is 16 residues long. The DNA of the CDR3 is TGTGCCAGCAGCGCACAGGGGCATCGCTCTGGAAACACCATATATTTT. Translation: CASSAQGHRSGNTIYF. Full variable domain (missing parts from reference TRBV7-2 and TRBJ1-3): GAGVSQSPSNKVTEKGKDVELRCDPISGHTALYWYRQSLGQGLEFLIYFQGNSAPDKSGLPSDRFSAERTGGSVSTLTIQRTQQEDSAVYLCASSAQGHRSGNTIYFGEGSWLTVV.

The V gene is TRBV6-5, the J gene TRBJ2-2; perhaps TRBD1 as D (6 bases). CDR3 size: 15 residues. V was shortened by 2 bases and J by 5 bases, with 12 bases between the two germline ends. The germline V gene encodes CDR1 MNHEY and CDR2 SVGAGI. The CDR3 sequence is CASSYNRAQTGELFF. CDR3 nucleotides: TGTGCCAGCAGTTACAACAGGGCACAAACCGGGGAGCTGTTTTTT.

Only a few counts were recorded for this clonotype. The chain joins TRBV29-1 to TRBJ2-2; D remains ambiguous. Germline CDR1 is SQVTM and CDR2 is ANQGSEA. V lost 0 bases to trimming and J lost 3 bases, with 14 bases between them. The CDR3 spans 16 residues. The CDR3, as DNA: TGCAGCGTTGAAGATCGCTCTTCACTTTACACCGGGGAGCTGTTTTTT. The encoded protein is CSVEDRSSLYTGELFF.

This clonotype is large by share. The chain uses TRBV25-1 and TRBJ1-2; D is unresolved. V was clipped by 0 bases and J by 4 bases, with 9 bases between them. The CDR3 totals 14 residues. Germline V gene lookup returns CDR1 MGHDK and CDR2 SYGVNS. In DNA, the CDR3 is TGTGCCAGCAGTGAATACGGTACCCTCTATGGCTACACCTTC. It translates to CASSEYGTLYGYTF.

The chain carries TRBV4-1 and TRBJ1-4; no clear D. V was trimmed by 0 bases and J by 6 bases, leaving 5 bases between them. CDR1 is MGHRA, CDR2 YSYEKL, per germline. The CDR3 consists of 13 residues. This chain's CDR3 is CASSQEVDEKLFF. CDR3 sequence (DNA): TGCGCCAGCAGCCAAGAGGTGGATGAAAAACTGTTTTTT.

V and J are TRBV7-9 and TRBJ2-7; 9 bases fit TRBD1. J gave up 3 bases and V 0 bases, and 6 bases lay outside the gene matches. There are 16 residues in the CDR3. Germline CDR1 SEHNR, CDR2 FQNEAQ (reference sequence). The CDR3 protein is CASSLALRTGVYEQYF. The CDR3 DNA reads TGTGCCAGCAGCTTAGCGCTGCGGACAGGGGTCTACGAGCAGTACTTC. The complete variable domain, with remaining parts taken from reference TRBV7-9 and TRBJ2-7, reads DTGVSQNPRHKITKRGQNVTFRCDPISEHNRLYWYRQTLGQGPEFLTYFQNEAQLEKSRLLSDRFSAERPKGSFSTLEIQRTEQGDSAMYLCASSLALRTGVYEQYFGPGTRLTVT.

This chain uses TRBV24-1 with TRBJ1-2; D is perhaps TRBD1 (6 bases). This CDR3 comprises 13 residues. V was pared by 11 bases and J by 6 bases, with 18 bases between. Germline V lookup: CDR1 KGHDR, CDR2 SFDVKD. Here the CDR3 DNA reads TGTGCCAGCTCACCAAACAGGGCGGATGGCTACACCTTC. Amino acids: CASSPNRADGYTF.

This clonotype occurred a few times. The chain uses TRBV7-9 and TRBJ2-2, with unresolved D. This CDR3 region has 13 residues. CDR1 and CDR2 (germline): SEHNR, FQNEAQ (reference sequence). V dropped 5 bases and J dropped 5 bases, with 9 bases sitting between them. The DNA of the CDR3 is TGTGCCAGCAGCCACCATGGTACCGGGGAGCTGTTTTTT. It translates to CASSHHGTGELFF.

This chain connects TRBV19 to TRBJ1-1; no clear D gene. Germline-derived CDR1 and CDR2 are LNHDA and SQIVND (reference sequence). The V and J ends lost 0 bases and 11 bases respectively, with 13 bases between them. The CDR3 contains 13 residues. In DNA form, the CDR3 reads TGTGCCAGTAGTATAGATCGCGGACGTGCGGCTTTCTTT. It encodes CASSIDRGRAAFF. Based on the CDR3 plus reference TRBV19 and TRBJ1-1, the full variable domain is DGGITQSPKYLFRKEGQNVTLSCEQNLNHDAMYWYRQDPGQGLRLIYYSQIVNDFQKGDIAEGYSVSREKKESFPLTVTSAQKNPTAFYLCASSIDRGRAAFFGQGTRLTVV.

As concerns this clonotype: One end of the junction is discordant with germline, which a read error may explain. This chain links TRBV7-3 with TRBJ2-5; D possibly matches TRBD1 or TRBD2 (5 bases each). The germline gives CDR1 SGHTA, CDR2 FQGTGA. The CDR3 totals 15 residues. CDR3: CASSLFGDEQETQYF. The CDR3 DNA reads as TGCGCCAGCAGCTTGTTCGGGGACGAGCAAGAGACCCAGTACTTC.

As to this clonotype: This may arise from a read error, as a much more abundant clone is one base away. The rearrangement uses TRBV7-6 and TRBJ1-4; possible D gene TRBD1, 5 bases. Trimming pared 4 bases from V and 10 bases from J, leaving 13 bases between. Germline V lookup: CDR1 SGHVS, CDR2 FNYEAQ. The CDR3 runs to 13 residues. This CDR3 reads CASSSGQGGKLFF. CDR3 in DNA: TGTGCCAGCAGCTCCGGGCAGGGAGGAAAACTGTTTTTT.

Comment on this clonotype: An end of the junction differs from the germline gene, which may be a read error. This chain uses TRBV29-1 with TRBJ1-4, with TRBD1 as a possible D gene (5 bases). The CDR3 length is 12 residues. CDR1 and CDR2 from the germline V gene are SQVTM and ANQGSEA. The CDR3 region has the DNA TGCAGTGTGACAGCAAGTCACGAAAAAATGTTTTTT. It translates to CSVTASHEKMFF.

About this clonotype itself: A much more abundant neighbour one base away suggests this may be a read error. The V call is TRBV7-6, the J call TRBJ2-7; D is unclear. Per the germline V gene, CDR1 is SGHVS and CDR2 is FNYEAQ. The CDR3 is made up of 11 amino acids. Trimming shortened V by 5 bases and J by 6 bases, and 8 bases separated the two germline ends. The CDR3: CASSQESEQYF. The CDR3 DNA reads TGTGCCAGCAGCCAAGAGTCCGAGCAGTACTTC.